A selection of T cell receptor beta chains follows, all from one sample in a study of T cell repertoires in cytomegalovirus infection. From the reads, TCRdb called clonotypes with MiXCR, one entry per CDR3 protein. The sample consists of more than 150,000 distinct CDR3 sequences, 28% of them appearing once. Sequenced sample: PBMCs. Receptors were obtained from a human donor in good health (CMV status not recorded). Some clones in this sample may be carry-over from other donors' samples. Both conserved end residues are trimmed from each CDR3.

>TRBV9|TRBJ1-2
ASSDRVHGYT
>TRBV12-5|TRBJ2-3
ASGLPLGDTQY
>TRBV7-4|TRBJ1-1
ASSLILGGNTEAF
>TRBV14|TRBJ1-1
ASSPWDRGWGTEAF
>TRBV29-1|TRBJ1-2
SVGFGTGYT
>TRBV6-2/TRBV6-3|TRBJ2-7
ASSLTVFEQY
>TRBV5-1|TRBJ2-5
ASSWGGRQETQY
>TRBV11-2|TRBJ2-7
ASSPRTSGGYEQY
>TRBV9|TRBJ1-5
ASSVGGGNQPQH
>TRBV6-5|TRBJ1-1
ASSYMGGNTEAF
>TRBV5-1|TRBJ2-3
ASSPDRPGTDTQY
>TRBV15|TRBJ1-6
ATSRDRPAGSPLH
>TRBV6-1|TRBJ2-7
ASSEAIHSSYEQY
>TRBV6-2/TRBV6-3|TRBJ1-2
ASSSGGESYGYT
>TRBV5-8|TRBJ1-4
ASSPSTETGEKLF
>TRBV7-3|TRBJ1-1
ASSPFSGGSNTEAF
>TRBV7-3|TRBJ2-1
ASSLGTGGLPGEQF
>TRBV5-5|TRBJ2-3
ASSLGYRTDTQY
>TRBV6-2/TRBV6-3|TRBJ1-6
ASTTERSPLH
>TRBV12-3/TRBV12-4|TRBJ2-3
ASRGGVNTDTQY
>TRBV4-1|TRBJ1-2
ASSRDGGYT
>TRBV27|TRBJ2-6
ASSPEGDRESSGANVLT
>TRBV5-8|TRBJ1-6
ASSLSRAEDSPLH
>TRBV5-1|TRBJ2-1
ASSLDPRAGGSYNEQF
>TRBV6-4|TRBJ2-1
ASSTLAGGQNEQF
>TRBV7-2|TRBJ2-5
ASSLGLQAGGRETQY
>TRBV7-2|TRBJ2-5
ASSFGREETQY
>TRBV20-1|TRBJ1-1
SARQGADTEAF
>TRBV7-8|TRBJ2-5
ASSPGLAGGIPQETQY
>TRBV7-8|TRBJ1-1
ASSSAKRGKGPEAF
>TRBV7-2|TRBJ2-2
ASSSLGLAGGNSGELF
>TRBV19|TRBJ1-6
ASSMGQAISPLH
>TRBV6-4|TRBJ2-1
ASSLDTRIDEQF
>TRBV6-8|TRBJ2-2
ASSYLERLNTGELF
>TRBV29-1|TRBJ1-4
SVSDGIINEKLF
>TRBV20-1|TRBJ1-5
SARALGSDQPQH
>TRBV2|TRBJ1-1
ASSVARQGEAEAF
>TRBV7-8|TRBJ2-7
ASSPSQGAYEQY
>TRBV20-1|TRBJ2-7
SAGTGRSYEQY
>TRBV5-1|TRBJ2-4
ASSPGLGLWNIQY
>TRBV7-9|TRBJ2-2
ASRTTNTGELF
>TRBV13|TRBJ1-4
ASSQGRRTENEKLF
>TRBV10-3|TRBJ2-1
AISESYTYNEQF
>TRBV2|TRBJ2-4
ASRGQVLLAKNMQY
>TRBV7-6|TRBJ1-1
ASSPPGGGVTEAF